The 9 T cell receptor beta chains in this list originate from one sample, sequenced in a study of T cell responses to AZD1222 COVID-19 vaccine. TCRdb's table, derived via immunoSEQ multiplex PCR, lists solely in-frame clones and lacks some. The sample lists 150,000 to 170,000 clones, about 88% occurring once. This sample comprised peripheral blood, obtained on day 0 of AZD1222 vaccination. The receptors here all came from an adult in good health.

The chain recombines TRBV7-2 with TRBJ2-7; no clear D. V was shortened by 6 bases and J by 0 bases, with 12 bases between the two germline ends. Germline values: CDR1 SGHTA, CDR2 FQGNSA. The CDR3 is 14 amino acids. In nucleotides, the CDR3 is TGTGCCAGCAGTTCTGGACGGAACTCCTACGAGCAGTACTTC. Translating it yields CASSSGRNSYEQYF.

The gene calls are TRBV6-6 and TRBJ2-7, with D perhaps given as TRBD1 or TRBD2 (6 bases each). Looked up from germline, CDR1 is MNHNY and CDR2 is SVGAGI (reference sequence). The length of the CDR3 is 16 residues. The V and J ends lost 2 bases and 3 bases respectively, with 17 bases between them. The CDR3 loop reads CASSYGTWDTYYEQYF. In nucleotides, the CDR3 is TGTGCCAGCAGTTACGGGACTTGGGACACCTACTACGAGCAGTACTTC.

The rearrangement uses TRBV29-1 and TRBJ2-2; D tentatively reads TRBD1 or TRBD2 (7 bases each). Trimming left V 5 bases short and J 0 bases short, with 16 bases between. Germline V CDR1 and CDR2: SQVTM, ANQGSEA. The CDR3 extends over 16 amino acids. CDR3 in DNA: TGCAGCGTTTCCCGGGCAGGGGGGGCGAACACCGGGGAGCTGTTTTTT. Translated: CSVSRAGGANTGELFF.

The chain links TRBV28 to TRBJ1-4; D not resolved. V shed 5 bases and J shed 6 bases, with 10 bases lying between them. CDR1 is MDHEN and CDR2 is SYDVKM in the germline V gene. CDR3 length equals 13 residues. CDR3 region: CASSLDQDEKLFF. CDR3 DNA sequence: TGTGCCAGCAGTCTAGACCAGGATGAAAAACTGTTTTTT. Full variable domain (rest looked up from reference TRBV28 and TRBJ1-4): DVKVTQSSRYLVKRTGEKVFLECVQDMDHENMFWYRQDPGLGLRLIYFSYDVKMKEKGDIPEGYSVSREKKERFSLILESASTNQTSMYLCASSLDQDEKLFFGSGTQLSVL.

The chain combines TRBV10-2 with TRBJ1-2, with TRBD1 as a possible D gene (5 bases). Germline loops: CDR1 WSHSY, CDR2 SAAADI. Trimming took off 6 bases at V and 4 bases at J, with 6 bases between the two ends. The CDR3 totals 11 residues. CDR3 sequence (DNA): TGCGCCAGCAGCGACAGCTATGGCTACACCTTC. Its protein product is CASSDSYGYTF.

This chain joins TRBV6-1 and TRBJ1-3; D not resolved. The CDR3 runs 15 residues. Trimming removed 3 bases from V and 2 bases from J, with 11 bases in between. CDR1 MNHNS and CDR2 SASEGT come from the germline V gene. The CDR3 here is CASSEWGGTGNTIYF. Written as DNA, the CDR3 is TGTGCCAGCAGTGAGTGGGGAGGAACTGGAAACACCATATATTTT.

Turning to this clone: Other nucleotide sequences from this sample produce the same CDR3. CDR3 region: CASSPGATNEKLFF. The CDR3 DNA sequence: TGTGCCAGCTCACCAGGAGCAACTAATGAAAAACTGTTTTTT. This chain connects TRBV18 to TRBJ1-4; D remains ambiguous. Germline CDR1 is KGHSH and CDR2 is LQKENI. The CDR3 is made up of 14 amino acids. V shed 2 bases and J shed 0 bases, with 4 bases lying between them.

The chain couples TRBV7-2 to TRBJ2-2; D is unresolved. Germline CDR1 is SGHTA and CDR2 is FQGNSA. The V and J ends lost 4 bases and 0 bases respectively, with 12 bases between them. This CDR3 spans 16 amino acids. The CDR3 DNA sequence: TGTGCCAGCAGCTCCAACTCGTTCGCGAACACCGGGGAGCTGTTTTTT. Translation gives CASSSNSFANTGELFF.

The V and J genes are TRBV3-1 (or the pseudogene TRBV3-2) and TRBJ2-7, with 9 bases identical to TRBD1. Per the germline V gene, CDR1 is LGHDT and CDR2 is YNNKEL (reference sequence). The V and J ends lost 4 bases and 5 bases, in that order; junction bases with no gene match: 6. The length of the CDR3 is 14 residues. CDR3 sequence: CASSLGTGSNEQYF. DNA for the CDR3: TGTGCCAGCAGCCTGGGGACAGGGTCGAACGAGCAGTACTTC.